This T cell receptor beta chain was documented in a study of early T cells in non-severe SARS-CoV-2 infection (dated by TCRdb to 2020 to 2023). Notes on the research overall: Because TCR sequencing was done on bulk RNA from unsorted whole blood, the alpha and beta chains could not be paired. What the study reported, not specific to this receptor: Matching against VDJdb was skewed toward anti-spike CD8 responses, likely underestimated virus-specific expansions, and missed private and CD4 specificities.

The library was built by means of 5' RACE. The sequencer was a NextSeq 500. The TCR library protocol attached unique molecular identifiers to individual cDNA molecules to correct for sequencing error and PCR bias. Both TCR alpha and beta chains were sequenced, and tight co-correlation was observed between alpha and beta sequence abundances in each sample. From the authors' description of their analysis: Decombinator V4 was used to annotate the V gene, J gene and CDR3 of the TCR sequences. TCRs were defined as expanded if a significant change between any two time points was detected under a Poisson model with p below 0.0001. TCR abundances were normalised to the total number of TCRs sequenced per sample and expressed as counts per million. TRAV1-2 paired with TRAJ12, TRAJ20 or TRAJ33 defined MAIT TCRs, while TRAV10 paired with TRAJ18 defined iNKT TCRs. VDJdb, accessed 1 November 2021, was searched for CMV, EBV and SARS-CoV-2 annotated TCRs, with TCRs annotated for multiple antigens excluded. TCRdb reran the public reads through fastp at Q25 and MiXCR, keeping productive beta chains. Entries that share a CDR3 protein sequence are merged under the most common genes and DNA. The V and J calls and clone size come from TCRdb's table, not from the authors' own analysis. This sample comprises more than 35,000 distinct CDR3 sequences, around a tenth of them detected only once. The ten largest clonotypes hold less than 25% of the sample.

This was a case-control study nested in a cohort of healthcare workers in London, UK, who had nasopharyngeal swab PCR tests and blood samples taken every week. Healthcare workers were recruited during the week of the UK lockdown, between 23 and 31 March 2020, and followed weekly for up to roughly 15 weeks. As for this clonotype: Its binding antigen is unknown. The input lacks base qualities; no much larger clone sits a single base away.

The germline V gene (reference sequence) provides CDR1 MNHNY and CDR2 SVGAGI. Deletion took 7 bases off V and 2 bases off J, with a span of 9 bases between the germline ends. There are 14 amino acids in the CDR3, from cysteine to phenylalanine inclusive. The read is trimmed to its CDR3 DNA, 42 bases read in frame from base 1. The sequencing input was whole blood. The TCR originated in an adult who was a healthcare worker with PCR-confirmed SARS-CoV-2 infection or an uninfected control (not recorded which). This receptor chain uses TRBV6-6 and TRBJ2-6, with TRBD1 tentatively as D gene (6 bases match). The CDR3: CASTGAAGANVLTF. In nucleotides, the sequence is TGTGCCAGCACAGGGGCCGCTGGGGCCAACGTCCTGACTTTC.